This record covers a single T cell receptor beta chain. Its antigen is still unknown. The stimulus was an HIV-1 Gag 15-mer peptide pool, about 1 ug/peptide/mL. Sorted nonresponding memory CD4+ T cells were CD40L-negative, CD69-negative, CD45RO-high. CD4+ T cell counts exceeded 400 cells/uL; CMV serology was positive. The data were taken from a study of persistence of HIV-infected CD4 T cells. The wider study: Donors were ART-treated; their CMV- and Gag-responding CD4+ T cells were isolated. Suppressive ART had lasted a median of about eight years.

This was the immunoSEQ version 4 assay in survey mode. Measured with immunoSEQ multiplex PCR; TCRdb has only the in-frame clones, and not every one. The sample gives just under 65,000 clones, about 81% of which show up once; 1.5% to 2% is in the top ten. This CDR3 has 16 amino acids. CDR1 MDHEN and CDR2 SYDVKM come from the germline V gene. V lost 5 bases and J lost 1, with 17 bases in between. Sequencing used CD4+ T cells sorted from PBMCs after roughly 18-hour stimulation, obtained from a patient who received antiretroviral therapy. This chain connects TRBV28 to TRBJ1-1, with D possibly being TRBD1 (6 bases). The receptor comes from an adult man with HIV who was CMV-seropositive. The chain's CDR3 is CASSGGLGGGNTEAFF. The CDR3 region has the DNA TGTGCCAGCAGTGGGGGTCTCGGAGGGGGGAACACTGAAGCTTTCTTT.